The 22 T cell receptor beta chains given below trace back to one sample, sequenced in a study of T cells in localized non-small cell lung cancer. Sequenced by immunoSEQ multiplex PCR; TCRdb stores in-frame clones only, minus some. The data show roughly 39,000 clones, with around 87% seen just once and about 4% held by the top ten. The source material was peripheral blood, sampled before any cancer treatment. These receptors were taken from a man aged 18-55 years with stage I lung adenocarcinoma.

The chain combines TRBV27 with TRBJ1-5; 7 nucleotides agree with TRBD1. This CDR3 region has 16 residues. Losses at the gene ends were 5 bases for V and 3 bases for J; bases not matched to a gene: 10. From germline, CDR1 is MNHEY and CDR2 SMNVEV (reference sequence). In nucleotides, the CDR3 is TGTGCCAGCAGTCCCTCGACAGGGATGATCAATCAGCCCCAGCATTTT. Encoded protein: CASSPSTGMINQPQHF.

For the CDR3, the DNA is TGTGCCAGCAGTTTATCGGGACAGATCTATGGCTACACCTTC. As protein: CASSLSGQIYGYTF. The rearrangement uses TRBV27 and TRBJ1-2; 7 bases fit TRBD1. J gave up 4 bases and V 0 bases, and 2 bases lay outside the gene matches. The CDR3 spans 14 residues. Germline loops: CDR1 MNHEY, CDR2 SMNVEV (reference sequence).

The chain carries TRBV11-2 and TRBJ2-7; possible D gene TRBD1, 6 bases. V lost 1 base and J lost 5, with 18 bases in between. The CDR3 is 16 amino acids. Germline CDR1 and CDR2: SGHAT and FQNNGV. The CDR3 loop is CASSLVGGQALDEQYF. The CDR3 DNA follows: TGTGCCAGCAGCTTAGTAGGGGGACAAGCTCTAGACGAGCAGTACTTC.

The chain carries TRBV5-4 and TRBJ2-5; perhaps TRBD1 as D (5 bases). The ends were cut back, 0 bases at V and 8 bases at J, with 14 bases in the middle. There are 14 residues in the CDR3. The germline CDR1 and CDR2 sequences are SGHNT and YYREEE (reference sequence). CDR3 DNA: TGTGCCAGCAGCTTGGTTGGCAGGGAAGGCACCCAGTACTTC. This encodes CASSLVGREGTQYF.

DNA for the CDR3: TGCGCCAGCAGCCCCTACACAGGGAGTGATTATGGCTACACCTTC. This codes for CASSPYTGSDYGYTF. The chain recombines TRBV5-1 with TRBJ1-2, with D possibly being TRBD1 (6 bases). Germline assignment: CDR1 SGHRS and CDR2 YFSETQ. This CDR3 has 15 amino acids. With 4 bases removed from V and 5 bases from J, the gap between germline ends came to 18 bases.

This clone showed up just a few times. V is TRBV9 and J is TRBJ1-2; a weak D match, TRBD1 (5 bases). From germline, CDR1 is SGDLS and CDR2 YYNGEE. This CDR3 has 14 amino acids. V was clipped by 4 bases and J by 4 bases, with 14 bases between them. The DNA for the CDR3 is TGTGCCAGCAGCTCCCGGGACGGACTCTATGGCTACACCTTC. Its translation is CASSSRDGLYGYTF.

This clone was observed a few times. The genes are TRBV30 and TRBJ1-3, with a weak D call TRBD1 (6 bases). The CDR3 is 15 amino acids. CDR1 is GTSNPN, CDR2 SVGIG, per germline (reference sequence). Trimming took off 4 bases at V and 3 bases at J, with 16 bases between the two ends. In nucleotides, the CDR3 is TGTGCCTGGAATCCGGGGGCGCAGGGTGGAAACACCATATATTTT. Translating it yields CAWNPGAQGGNTIYF.

This sequence joins TRBV6-6 and TRBJ1-2, with 9 bases fitting TRBD1. The germline CDR1 and CDR2 sequences are MNHNY and SVGAGI (reference sequence). The CDR3 spans 14 residues. Germline trimming cut 6 bases from V and 5 bases from J; bases unmatched to any gene: 7. The CDR3 protein is CASSLKGQGYGYTF. The CDR3 DNA is TGTGCCAGCAGCTTGAAGGGACAGGGATATGGCTACACCTTC.

This chain connects TRBV14 to TRBJ2-5; D may be TRBD2 (6 bases). This CDR3 contains 16 residues. Trimming shortened V by 4 bases and J by 1 base, and 16 bases separated the two germline ends. Per germline, CDR1 SGHDN and CDR2 FVKESK. The CDR3 DNA is TGTGCCAGCAGCCTCCGCGGGATAGCGTCCCAAGAGACCCAGTACTTC. This gives the protein CASSLRGIASQETQYF.

This clone was picked up a small number of times. The chain uses TRBV11-2 and TRBJ1-2; no clear D gene. The V gene's germline CDR1 is SGHAT and CDR2 FQNNGV. V dropped 6 bases and J dropped 12 bases, with 14 bases sitting between them. CDR3 size: 11 residues. The CDR3, as DNA: TGTGCCAGCAGGTCCGTGGAGGCACACACCTTC. Its protein product is CASRSVEAHTF.

V is TRBV19 and J is TRBJ1-1; D is ambiguous. Germline CDR1 and CDR2: LNHDA and SQIVND (reference sequence). Trimming pared 7 bases from V and 4 bases from J, leaving 16 bases between. CDR3 length equals 14 residues. The CDR3 DNA reads as TGTGCCAGTACCCTAGGAGGTCTTAGCACTGAAGCTTTCTTT. Amino acids: CASTLGGLSTEAFF.

A single count supports this clone. The rearrangement joins TRBV19 to TRBJ1-1, with TRBD1 matching 8 bases. This CDR3 contains 15 residues. Trimming took 3 bases from V and 4 from J; bases not matched to a gene: 7. Germline CDR1 reads LNHDA; CDR2 reads SQIVND (reference sequence). In DNA, the CDR3 is TGTGCCAGTAGTATGAGGTTTACAGGGGGCACTGAAGCTTTCTTT. Encoded protein: CASSMRFTGGTEAFF.

The rearrangement links TRBV7-2 to TRBJ2-1; possibly TRBD2 for D (6 bases). CDR3 length: 18 residues. V was shortened by 5 bases and J by 3 bases, with 23 bases between the two germline ends. The V gene's germline CDR1 is SGHTA and CDR2 FQGNSA. CDR3 in DNA: TGTGCCAGCAGCACGAGAACCGGGACTCGACAACACTACAATGAGCAGTTCTTC. Translated, it gives CASSTRTGTRQHYNEQFF.

V is TRBV19 and J is TRBJ1-2, with D perhaps matching TRBD1 (6 bases). Germline lookup yields CDR1 LNHDA and CDR2 SQIVND (reference sequence). Trimming left V 4 bases short and J 4 bases short, with 10 bases between. The CDR3 has 13 residues. The DNA of the CDR3 is TGTGCCAGTAGTAGAACAGGGCCCTATGGCTACACCTTC. It specifies CASSRTGPYGYTF.

This clone occurred once. V and J are TRBV23-1 and TRBJ2-1; maybe TRBD2 (5 bases). TRBV23-1 has ORF status, its function being uncertain. The CDR3 totals 15 residues. Trimming left V 2 bases short and J 5 bases short, with 13 bases between. CDR3 in amino acids: CASSQTSGRNNEQFF. The DNA for the CDR3 is TGCGCCAGCAGTCAAACTAGTGGACGCAACAATGAGCAGTTCTTC.

The chain is built from TRBV5-1 and TRBJ1-2; 9 bases fit TRBD1. In germline, CDR1 is SGHRS, CDR2 YFSETQ. With 6 bases clipped from V and 6 bases from J, the junction kept 9 bases outside the gene matches. CDR3 length: 14 residues. CDR3 sequence reads: CASTREQGAHGYTF. CDR3 nucleotide sequence: TGCGCCAGCACCAGGGAACAGGGGGCACATGGCTACACCTTC. The entire variable domain, with the rest obtained from reference TRBV5-1 and TRBJ1-2, is as follows: KAGVTQTPRYLIKTRGQQVTLSCSPISGHRSVSWYQQTPGQGLQFLFEYFSETQRNKGNFPGRFSGRQFSNSRSEMNVSTLELGDSALYLCASTREQGAHGYTFGSGTRLTVV.

The chain carries TRBV6-5 and TRBJ2-2; 11 nucleotides align to TRBD2. Trimming cost V 7 bases and J 5 bases; bases outside gene matches: 6. The CDR3 has 15 residues. Per germline, CDR1 MNHEY and CDR2 SVGAGI. Here the CDR3 reads CASTSSGGWTGELFF. DNA of the CDR3: TGTGCCAGCACCTCTAGCGGGGGGTGGACCGGGGAGCTGTTTTTT.

The count of this clone is one. The genes are TRBV7-6 and TRBJ2-2, with D perhaps being TRBD1 or TRBD2 (5 bases each). The V gene lost 8 bases and the J gene lost 3 bases, with 10 bases spanning the gap. Per the germline V gene, CDR1 is SGHVS and CDR2 is FNYEAQ. This CDR3 comprises 13 residues. The CDR3 region has the DNA TGTGCCAGCGGTAGGGGAGACACCGGGGAGCTGTTTTTT. This sequence encodes CASGRGDTGELFF.

This chain joins TRBV30 and TRBJ1-2; unclear D gene. V was shortened by 4 bases and J by 5 bases, with 8 bases between the two germline ends. CDR1 is GTSNPN, CDR2 SVGIG, per germline (reference sequence). The CDR3 has 11 amino acids. CDR3 in amino acids: CAWKVIYGYTF. The CDR3 nucleotides read TGTGCCTGGAAGGTCATTTATGGCTACACCTTC.

The chain joins TRBV7-2 to TRBJ2-5; 9 nucleotides align to TRBD1. CDR3 size: 16 residues. Losses at the gene ends were 3 bases for V and 5 bases for J; bases not matched to a gene: 10. Looked up from germline, CDR1 is SGHTA and CDR2 is FQGNSA. The CDR3, as DNA: TGTGCCAGCAGCTTCGCCGGGACAGGGTTGAAGGAGACCCAGTACTTC. Protein sequence: CASSFAGTGLKETQYF. The full variable domain, its missing parts supplied by reference TRBV7-2 and TRBJ2-5, is GAGVSQSPSNKVTEKGKDVELRCDPISGHTALYWYRQSLGQGLEFLIYFQGNSAPDKSGLPSDRFSAERTGGSVSTLTIQRTQQEDSAVYLCASSFAGTGLKETQYFGPGTRLLVL.

The gene calls are TRBV19 and TRBJ1-1; D remains unclear. Germline CDR1 is LNHDA and CDR2 is SQIVND (reference sequence). V was clipped by 7 bases and J by 6 bases, with 12 bases between them. The length of the CDR3 is 12 residues. CDR3 region: CASNEGMAEAFF. The DNA for the CDR3 is TGTGCCAGTAACGAGGGAATGGCTGAAGCTTTCTTT.

The genes are TRBV6-5 and TRBJ2-5, with 9 bases identical to TRBD1. V lost 6 bases, J lost 4 bases, and 9 bases stayed unmatched. The CDR3 has 15 residues. Looked up from germline, CDR1 is MNHEY and CDR2 is SVGAGI. The chain's CDR3 is CASRRDRVTIETQYF. CDR3 DNA sequence: TGTGCCAGCAGGAGGGACAGGGTCACTATAGAGACCCAGTACTTC.